This entry describes one T cell receptor beta chain. The sequence runs out 3 residues before the end of the CDR3; the remainder is reconstructed from the germline J gene. This entry belongs to a study of T cells in women clearing cervical HPV infection. Data came from immunoSEQ multiplex PCR; TCRdb stores just in-frame clones and leaves some out. This table lists approximately 15,000 clones. V lost 6 bases, J lost 2 bases, and 12 bases lay in between. This CDR3 has 14 amino acids. Germline V gene sequence: CDR1 SGHTA, CDR2 FQGNSA. Dot-blot hybridization genotyped cervical HPV amplified with MY09/MY11 PCR.

The J gene is TRBJ2-3, the V gene TRBV7-2; D is perhaps TRBD1 (6 bases). Sequenced sample: blood buffy coat. The clonotype comes from a woman aged 18-70 years with a cervical HPV16 infection that either progressed to CIN3+ or cleared (not recorded which). CDR3 region: CASRSGTYTDTQYF. CDR3 DNA, as far as it was read: TGTGCCAGCAGATCGGGGACATACACAGATACG.